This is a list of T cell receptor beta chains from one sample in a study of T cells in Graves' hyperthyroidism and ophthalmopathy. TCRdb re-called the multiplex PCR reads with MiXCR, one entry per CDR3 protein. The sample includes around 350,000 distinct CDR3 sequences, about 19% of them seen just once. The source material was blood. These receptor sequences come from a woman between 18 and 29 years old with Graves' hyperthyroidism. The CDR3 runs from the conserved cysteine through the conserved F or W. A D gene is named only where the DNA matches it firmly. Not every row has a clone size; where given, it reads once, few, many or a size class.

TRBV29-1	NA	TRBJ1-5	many	CSVAVGNQPQHF	TGCAGCGTTGCAGTAGGGAATCAGCCCCAGCATTTT
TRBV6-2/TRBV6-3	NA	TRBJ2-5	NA	CASSSPGESVGETQYF	TGTGCCAGCAGTTCCCCCGGGGAGAGCGTGGGGGAGACCCAGTACTTC
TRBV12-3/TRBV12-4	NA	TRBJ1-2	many	CASSPSHTTYGYTF	TGTGCCAGCAGTCCGTCCCACACCACCTATGGCTACACCTTC
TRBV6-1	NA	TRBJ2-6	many	CASSEAATTTGANVLTF	TGTGCCAGCAGTGAAGCGGCGACCACCACTGGGGCCAACGTCCTGACTTTC
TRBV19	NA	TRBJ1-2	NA	CASSIDLFEAYGYTF	TGTGCCAGTAGTATAGATCTTTTTGAGGCCTATGGCTACACCTTC
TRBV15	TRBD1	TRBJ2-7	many	CATSSSGDSSYEQYF	TGTGCCACCAGCAGCTCAGGGGACAGTTCCTACGAGCAGTACTTC
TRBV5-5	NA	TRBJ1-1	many	CASSLIVVGGNTEAFF	TGTGCCAGCAGCTTGATAGTTGTTGGCGGTAACACTGAAGCTTTCTTT
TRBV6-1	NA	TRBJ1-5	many	CASSLRGQAQHF	TGTGCCAGCAGTCTCCGAGGCCAGGCCCAGCATTTT
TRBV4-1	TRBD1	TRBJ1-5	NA	CASSHPGQGLGQPQHF	TGCGCCAGCAGCCATCCAGGACAGGGACTAGGACAGCCCCAGCATTTT
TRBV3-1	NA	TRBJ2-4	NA	CASSRGNIQYF	TGTGCCAGCAGCCGAGGAAACATTCAGTACTTC
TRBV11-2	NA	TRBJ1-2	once	CASSLVSAVNADGYTF	TGTGCCAGCAGCTTGGTTAGCGCAGTAAACGCAGATGGGTACACCTTC
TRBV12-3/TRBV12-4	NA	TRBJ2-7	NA	CASSLGDFGDEQYF	TGTGCCAGCAGTTTGGGGGACTTTGGGGACGAGCAGTACTTC
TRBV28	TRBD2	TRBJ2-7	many	CASRRTSGGAYEQYF	TGTGCCAGCAGACGGACTAGCGGGGGGGCCTACGAGCAGTACTTC
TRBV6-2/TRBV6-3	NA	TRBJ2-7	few	CASSTRDGTYEQYF	TGTGCCAGCAGTACCCGGGACGGAACCTACGAGCAGTACTTC
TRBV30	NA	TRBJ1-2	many	CAWTGGHYGYTF	TGTGCCTGGACCGGGGGGCACTATGGCTACACCTTC
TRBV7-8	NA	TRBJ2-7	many	CASSLWRYSYEQYF	TGTGCCAGCAGCTTATGGAGGTATTCCTACGAGCAGTACTTC
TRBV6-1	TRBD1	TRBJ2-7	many	CASSERGTGDEQYF	TGTGCCAGCAGTGAAAGGGGGACAGGGGACGAGCAGTACTTC
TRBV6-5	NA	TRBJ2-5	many	CASSYSIGYKETQYF	TGTGCCAGCAGTTACTCGATTGGGTACAAAGAGACCCAGTACTTC
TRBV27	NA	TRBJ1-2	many	CASSLYSGQPRLYYGYTF	TGTGCCAGCAGTCTCTATTCCGGACAGCCTCGTCTCTACTATGGCTACACCTTC
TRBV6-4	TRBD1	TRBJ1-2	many	CASRERDRATYGYTF	TGTGCCAGCAGGGAAAGGGACAGGGCAACCTATGGCTACACCTTC
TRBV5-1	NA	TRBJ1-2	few	CASKKDNYGYTF	TGCGCCAGCAAAAAGGATAACTATGGCTACACCTTC
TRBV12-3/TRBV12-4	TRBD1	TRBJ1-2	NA	CASSSLQGASNGYTF	TGTGCCAGCAGTTCGTTACAGGGGGCGTCGAATGGCTACACCTTC
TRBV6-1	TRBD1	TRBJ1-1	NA	CASSRREGAMNTEAFF	TGTGCCAGTAGTCGCCGGGAGGGGGCTATGAACACTGAAGCTTTCTTT
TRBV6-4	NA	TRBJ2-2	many	CASSDEAHTGELFF	TGTGCCAGCAGTGACGAGGCTCACACCGGGGAGCTGTTTTTT
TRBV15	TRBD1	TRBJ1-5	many	CATSSPGTGPNQPQHF	TGTGCCACCAGCAGCCCCGGGACAGGGCCCAATCAGCCCCAGCATTTT
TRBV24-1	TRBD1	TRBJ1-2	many	CATSDSGTGAYGYTF	TGTGCCACCAGTGACTCCGGGACAGGGGCCTATGGCTACACCTTC
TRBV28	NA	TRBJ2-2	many	CASSLGKHTGELFF	TGTGCCAGCAGTTTGGGAAAACACACCGGGGAGCTGTTTTTT
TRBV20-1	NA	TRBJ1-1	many	CSPTRGLNTEAFF	TGCAGTCCCACCAGGGGTTTGAACACTGAAGCTTTCTTT
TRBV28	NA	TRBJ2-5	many	CASSSPLQGDQETQYF	TGTGCCAGCAGTTCACCTCTACAGGGTGACCAAGAGACCCAGTACTTC
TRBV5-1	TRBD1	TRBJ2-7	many	CASGPGTASYEQYF	TGCGCCAGCGGTCCCGGGACAGCTTCCTACGAGCAGTACTTC
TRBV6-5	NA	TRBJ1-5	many	CASSYSWTPDQPQHF	TGTGCCAGCAGTTACTCCTGGACTCCGGATCAGCCCCAGCATTTT
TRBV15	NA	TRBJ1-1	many	CATSTGGHQALRPEAFF	TGTGCCACCAGCACCGGGGGACACCAGGCTCTTAGACCTGAAGCTTTCTTT
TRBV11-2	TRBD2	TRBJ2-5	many	CASSLEGSGVETQYF	TGTGCCAGCAGCTTAGAGGGTAGCGGGGTGGAGACCCAGTACTTC
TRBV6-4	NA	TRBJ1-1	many	CASSEQSNTEAFF	TGTGCCAGCAGTGAGCAAAGCAACACTGAAGCTTTCTTT
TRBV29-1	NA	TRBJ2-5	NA	CSAGPGQETQYF	TGCAGCGCCGGGCCGGGCCAAGAGACCCAGTACTTC
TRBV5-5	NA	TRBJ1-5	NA	CASSRRGYQPQHF	TGTGCCAGCAGCCGTCGGGGTTATCAGCCCCAGCATTTT
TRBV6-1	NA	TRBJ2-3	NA	CASSERGWTDTQYF	TGTGCCAGCAGTGAGCGGGGTTGGACAGATACGCAGTATTTT
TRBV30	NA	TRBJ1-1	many	CAWSAQTEAFF	TGTGCCTGGAGTGCCCAAACTGAAGCTTTCTTT
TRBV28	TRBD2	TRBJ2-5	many	CASSGIGTSGGARETQYF	TGTGCCAGCAGCGGAATAGGAACTAGCGGGGGAGCACGCGAGACCCAGTACTTC
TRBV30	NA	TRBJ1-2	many	CAWSQGLSMSYTF	TGTGCCTGGAGTCAGGGCCTGTCTATGAGCTACACCTTC
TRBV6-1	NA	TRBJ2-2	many	CASSGQRGSNTGELFF	TGTGCCAGCAGTGGCCAACGGGGATCGAACACCGGGGAGCTGTTTTTT
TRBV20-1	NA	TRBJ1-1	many	CSARTDMNTEAFF	TGCAGTGCTAGAACAGATATGAACACTGAAGCTTTCTTT
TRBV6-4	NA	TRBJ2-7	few	CARPGRGPLDEQYF	TGTGCCAGGCCTGGGCGGGGGCCTCTGGACGAGCAGTACTTC
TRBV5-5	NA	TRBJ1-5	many	CASSFRGEREPQHF	TGTGCCAGCAGCTTTAGAGGGGAAAGGGAGCCCCAGCATTTT
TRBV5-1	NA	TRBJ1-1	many	CASSLEGGMNTEAFF	TGCGCCAGCAGCTTGGAGGGGGGAATGAACACTGAAGCTTTCTTT
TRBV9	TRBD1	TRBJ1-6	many	CASRDRENSPLHF	TGTGCCAGCAGGGACAGGGAAAATTCACCCCTCCACTTT
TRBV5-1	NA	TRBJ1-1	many	CASRPSPNRETEAFF	TGCGCCAGCAGACCCAGTCCCAACAGGGAAACTGAAGCTTTCTTT
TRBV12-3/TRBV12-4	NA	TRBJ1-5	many	CASSFEESVNQPQHF	TGTGCCAGCAGTTTTGAGGAGTCAGTCAATCAGCCCCAGCATTTT
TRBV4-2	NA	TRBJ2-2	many	CASSLDPVNTGELFF	TGTGCCAGCAGCCTAGACCCGGTAAACACCGGGGAGCTGTTTTTT
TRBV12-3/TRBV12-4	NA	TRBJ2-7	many	CASSWGTPGEQYF	TGTGCCAGCAGTTGGGGGACTCCGGGGGAGCAGTACTTC
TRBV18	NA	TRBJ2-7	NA	CASSPHRAYEQYF	TGTGCCAGCTCACCACACAGGGCTTACGAGCAGTACTTC
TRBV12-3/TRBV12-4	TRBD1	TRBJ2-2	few	CASSSLFGQGGTGELFF	TGTGCCAGCAGCTCCCTCTTTGGACAGGGGGGAACCGGGGAGCTGTTTTTT
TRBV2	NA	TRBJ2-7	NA	CASSEWEISLGTSLRAYEQYF	TGTGCCAGCAGTGAATGGGAGATTAGCCTCGGGACTTCCCTTAGAGCCTACGAGCAGTACTTC